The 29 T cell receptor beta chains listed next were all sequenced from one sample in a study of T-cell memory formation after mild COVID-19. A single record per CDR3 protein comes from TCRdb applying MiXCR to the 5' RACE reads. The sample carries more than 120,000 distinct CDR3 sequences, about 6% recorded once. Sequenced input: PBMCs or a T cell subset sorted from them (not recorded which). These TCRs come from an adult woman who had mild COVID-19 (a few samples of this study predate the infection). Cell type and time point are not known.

Here the CDR3 reads CASSHPRGTAIATNEKLFF. For the CDR3, the DNA is TGTGCCAGCAGCCATCCCCGAGGCACAGCGATTGCAACTAATGAAAAACTGTTTTTT. The chain couples TRBV4-2 to TRBJ1-4; D uncertain. The CDR3 consists of 19 residues. CDR1 is LGHNA, CDR2 YNFKEQ, per germline. Trimming stripped 3 bases from V and 0 bases from J, with 20 bases between.

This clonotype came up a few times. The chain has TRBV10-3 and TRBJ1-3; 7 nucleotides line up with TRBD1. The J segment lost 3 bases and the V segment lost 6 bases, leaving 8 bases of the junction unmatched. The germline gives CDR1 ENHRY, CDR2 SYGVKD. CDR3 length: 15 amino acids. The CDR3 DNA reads TGTGCCATCAGCCAGGGACAGACGGATGGAAACACCATATATTTT. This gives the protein CAISQGQTDGNTIYF.

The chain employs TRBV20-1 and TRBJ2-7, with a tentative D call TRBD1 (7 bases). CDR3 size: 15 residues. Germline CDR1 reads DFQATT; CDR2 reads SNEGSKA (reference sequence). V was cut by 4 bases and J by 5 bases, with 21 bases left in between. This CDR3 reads CSATPGGSYFDEQYF. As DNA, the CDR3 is TGCAGTGCTACCCCAGGGGGGAGTTACTTCGACGAGCAGTACTTC.

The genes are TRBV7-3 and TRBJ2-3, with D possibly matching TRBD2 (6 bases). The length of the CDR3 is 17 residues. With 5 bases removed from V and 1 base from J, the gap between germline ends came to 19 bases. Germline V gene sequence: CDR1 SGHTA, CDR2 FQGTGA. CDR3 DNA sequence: TGTGCCAGCAGCCCGCGGGGCCTCCGCGCGGGCACAGATACGCAGTATTTT. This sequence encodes CASSPRGLRAGTDTQYF.

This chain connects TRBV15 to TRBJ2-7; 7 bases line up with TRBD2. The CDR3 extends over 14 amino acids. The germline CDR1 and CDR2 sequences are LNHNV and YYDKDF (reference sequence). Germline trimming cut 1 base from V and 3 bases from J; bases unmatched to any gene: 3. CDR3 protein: CATSRGRGVYEQYF. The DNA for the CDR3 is TGTGCCACCAGCAGAGGTCGGGGGGTCTACGAGCAGTACTTC.

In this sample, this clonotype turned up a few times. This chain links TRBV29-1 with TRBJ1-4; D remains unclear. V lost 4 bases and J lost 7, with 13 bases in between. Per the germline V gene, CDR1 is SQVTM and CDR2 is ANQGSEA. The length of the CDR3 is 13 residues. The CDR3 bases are TGCAGCGTTGCAACCGCGTGGGGTGAAAAACTGTTTTTT. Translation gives CSVATAWGEKLFF.

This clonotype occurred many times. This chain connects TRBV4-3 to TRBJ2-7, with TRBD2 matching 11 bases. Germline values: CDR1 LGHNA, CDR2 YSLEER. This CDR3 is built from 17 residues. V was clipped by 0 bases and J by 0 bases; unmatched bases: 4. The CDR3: CASSQDLGLAGSYEQYF. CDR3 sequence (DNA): TGCGCCAGCAGCCAAGATCTAGGACTAGCGGGCTCCTACGAGCAGTACTTC.

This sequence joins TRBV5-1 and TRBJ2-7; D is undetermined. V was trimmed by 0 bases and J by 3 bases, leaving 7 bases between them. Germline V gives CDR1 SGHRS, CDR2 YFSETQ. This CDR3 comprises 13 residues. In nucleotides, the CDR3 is TGCGCCAGCAGCTTGGACGCATTCTACGAGCAGTACTTC. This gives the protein CASSLDAFYEQYF.

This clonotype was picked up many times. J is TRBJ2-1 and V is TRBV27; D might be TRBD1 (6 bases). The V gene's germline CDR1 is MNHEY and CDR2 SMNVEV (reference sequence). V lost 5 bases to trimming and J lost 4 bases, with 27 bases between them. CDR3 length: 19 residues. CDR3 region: CASSVDGGRVWGPYNEQFF. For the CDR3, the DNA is TGTGCCAGCAGTGTCGACGGTGGCAGGGTATGGGGGCCTTACAATGAGCAGTTCTTC.

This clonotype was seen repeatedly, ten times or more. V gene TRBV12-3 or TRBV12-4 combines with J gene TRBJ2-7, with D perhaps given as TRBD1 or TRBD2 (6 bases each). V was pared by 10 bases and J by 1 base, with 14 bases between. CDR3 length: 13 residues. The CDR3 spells CAIGRDTSYEQYF. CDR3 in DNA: TGTGCCATCGGGCGGGACACGTCCTACGAGCAGTACTTC.

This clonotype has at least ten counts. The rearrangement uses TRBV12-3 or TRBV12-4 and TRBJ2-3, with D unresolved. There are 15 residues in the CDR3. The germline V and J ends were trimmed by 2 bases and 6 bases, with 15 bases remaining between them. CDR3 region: CASSLPHARSDTQYF. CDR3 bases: TGTGCCAGCAGTTTACCGCACGCGCGGTCGGATACGCAGTATTTT.

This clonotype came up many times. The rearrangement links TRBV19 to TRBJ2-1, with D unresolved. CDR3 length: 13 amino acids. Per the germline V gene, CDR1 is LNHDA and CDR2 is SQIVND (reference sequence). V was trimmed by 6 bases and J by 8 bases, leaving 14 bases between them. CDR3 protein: CASSQWERDEQFF. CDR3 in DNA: TGTGCCAGTAGCCAATGGGAACGCGATGAGCAGTTCTTC.

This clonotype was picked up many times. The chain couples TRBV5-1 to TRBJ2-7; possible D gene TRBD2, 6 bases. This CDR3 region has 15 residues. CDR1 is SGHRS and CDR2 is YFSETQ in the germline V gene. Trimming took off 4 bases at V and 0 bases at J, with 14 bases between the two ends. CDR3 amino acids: CASSQGPTSSYEQYF. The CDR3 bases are TGCGCCAGCAGCCAGGGACCGACTAGCTCCTACGAGCAGTACTTC. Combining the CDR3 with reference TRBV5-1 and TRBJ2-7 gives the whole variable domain KAGVTQTPRYLIKTRGQQVTLSCSPISGHRSVSWYQQTPGQGLQFLFEYFSETQRNKGNFPGRFSGRQFSNSRSEMNVSTLELGDSALYLCASSQGPTSSYEQYFGPGTRLTVT.

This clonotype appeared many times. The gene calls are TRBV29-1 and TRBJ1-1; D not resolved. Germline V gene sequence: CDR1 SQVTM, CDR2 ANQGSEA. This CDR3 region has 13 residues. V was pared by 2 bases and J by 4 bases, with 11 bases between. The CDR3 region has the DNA TGCAGCGTTGAACGGGCAGCGTTCACTGAAGCTTTCTTT. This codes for CSVERAAFTEAFF.

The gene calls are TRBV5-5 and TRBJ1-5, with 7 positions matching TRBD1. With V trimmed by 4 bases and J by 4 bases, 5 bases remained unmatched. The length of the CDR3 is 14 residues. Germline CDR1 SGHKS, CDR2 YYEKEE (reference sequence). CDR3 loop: CASSGGQRNQPQHF. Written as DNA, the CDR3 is TGTGCCAGCAGCGGGGGACAGAGAAATCAGCCCCAGCATTTT.

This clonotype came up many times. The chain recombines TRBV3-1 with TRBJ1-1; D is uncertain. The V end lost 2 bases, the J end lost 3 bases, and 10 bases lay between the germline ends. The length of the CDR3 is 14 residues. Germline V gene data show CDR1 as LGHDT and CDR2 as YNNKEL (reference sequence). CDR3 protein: CASSQRGGDTEAFF. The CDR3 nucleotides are TGTGCCAGCAGCCAACGTGGTGGAGACACTGAAGCTTTCTTT.

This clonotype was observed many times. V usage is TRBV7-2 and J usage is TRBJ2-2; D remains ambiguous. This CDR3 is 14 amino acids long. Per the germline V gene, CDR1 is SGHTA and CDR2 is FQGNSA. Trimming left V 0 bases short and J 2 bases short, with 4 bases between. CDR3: CASSLAGNTGELFF. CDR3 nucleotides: TGTGCCAGCAGCTTAGCGGGAAACACCGGGGAGCTGTTTTTT.

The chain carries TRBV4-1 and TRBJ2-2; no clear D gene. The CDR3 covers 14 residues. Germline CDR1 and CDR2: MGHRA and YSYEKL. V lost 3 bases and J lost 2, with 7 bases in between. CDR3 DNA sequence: TGCGCCAGCAGCCACCCGACTAACACCGGGGAGCTGTTTTTT. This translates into CASSHPTNTGELFF.

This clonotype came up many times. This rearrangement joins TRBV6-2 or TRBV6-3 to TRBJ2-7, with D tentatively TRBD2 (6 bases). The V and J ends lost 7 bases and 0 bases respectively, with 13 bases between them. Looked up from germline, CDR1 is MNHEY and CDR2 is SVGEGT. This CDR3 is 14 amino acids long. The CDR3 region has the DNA TGTGCCAGCACCGGCGGAGGGAGCTCCTACGAGCAGTACTTC. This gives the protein CASTGGGSSYEQYF.

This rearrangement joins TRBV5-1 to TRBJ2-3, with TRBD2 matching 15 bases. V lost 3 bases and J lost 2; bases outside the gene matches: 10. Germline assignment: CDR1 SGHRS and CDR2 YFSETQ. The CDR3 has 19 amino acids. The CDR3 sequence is CASSSKPGLAGGPTDTQYF. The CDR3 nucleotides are TGCGCCAGCAGCTCAAAGCCGGGACTAGCGGGGGGTCCCACAGATACGCAGTATTTT. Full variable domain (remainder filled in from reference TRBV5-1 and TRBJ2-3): KAGVTQTPRYLIKTRGQQVTLSCSPISGHRSVSWYQQTPGQGLQFLFEYFSETQRNKGNFPGRFSGRQFSNSRSEMNVSTLELGDSALYLCASSSKPGLAGGPTDTQYFGPGTRLTVL.

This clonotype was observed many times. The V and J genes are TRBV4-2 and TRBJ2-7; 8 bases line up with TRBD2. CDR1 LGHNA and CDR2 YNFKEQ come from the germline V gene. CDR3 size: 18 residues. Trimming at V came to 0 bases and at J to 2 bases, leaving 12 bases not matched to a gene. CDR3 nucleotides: TGTGCCAGCAGCCAAGATCTGGGGAGCGGGGGACCTCCCTACGAGCAGTACTTC. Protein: CASSQDLGSGGPPYEQYF.

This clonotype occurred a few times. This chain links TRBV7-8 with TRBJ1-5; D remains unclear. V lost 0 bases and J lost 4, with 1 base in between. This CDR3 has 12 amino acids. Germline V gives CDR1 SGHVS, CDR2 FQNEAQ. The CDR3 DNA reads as TGTGCCAGCAGCTTAGCGAATCAGCCCCAGCATTTT. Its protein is CASSLANQPQHF. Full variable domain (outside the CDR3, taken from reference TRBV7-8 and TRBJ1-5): GAGVSQSPRYKVAKRGQDVALRCDPISGHVSLFWYQQALGQGPEFLTYFQNEAQLDKSGLPSDRFFAERPEGSVSTLKIQRTQQEDSAVYLCASSLANQPQHFGDGTRLSIL.

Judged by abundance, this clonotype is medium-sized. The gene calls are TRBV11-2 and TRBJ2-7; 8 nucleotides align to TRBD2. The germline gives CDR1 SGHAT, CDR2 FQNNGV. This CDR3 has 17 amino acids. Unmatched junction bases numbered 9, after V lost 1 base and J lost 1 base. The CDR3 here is CASSLVTGTRRSYEQYF. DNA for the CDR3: TGTGCCAGCAGCTTAGTGACCGGGACTAGACGGTCCTACGAGCAGTACTTC.

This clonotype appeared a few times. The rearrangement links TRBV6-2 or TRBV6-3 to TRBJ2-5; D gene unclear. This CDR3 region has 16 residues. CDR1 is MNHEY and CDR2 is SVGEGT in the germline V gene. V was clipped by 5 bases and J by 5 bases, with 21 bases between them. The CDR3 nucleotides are TGTGCCAGCAGTCGCCGCTCTAGTGTCCTCCACGAGACCCAGTACTTC. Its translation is CASSRRSSVLHETQYF.

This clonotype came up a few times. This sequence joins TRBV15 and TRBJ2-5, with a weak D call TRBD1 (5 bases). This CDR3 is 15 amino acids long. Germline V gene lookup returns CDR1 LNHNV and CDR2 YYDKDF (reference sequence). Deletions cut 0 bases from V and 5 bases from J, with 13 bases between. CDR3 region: CATSRERGLSETQYF. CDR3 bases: TGTGCCACCAGCAGAGAAAGGGGCTTGTCCGAGACCCAGTACTTC. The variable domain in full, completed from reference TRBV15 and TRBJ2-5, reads DAMVIQNPRYQVTQFGKPVTLSCSQTLNHNVMYWYQQKSSQAPKLLFHYYDKDFNNEADTPDNFQSRRPNTSFCFLDIRSPGLGDTAMYLCATSRERGLSETQYFGPGTRLLVL.

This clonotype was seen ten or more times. The CDR3 DNA is TGTGCCAGCAGCTCCTCACTAGCGGGAGTTCTTTACAATGAGCAGTTCTTC. It codes for CASSSSLAGVLYNEQFF. V is TRBV5-6 and J is TRBJ2-1; 11 nucleotides line up with TRBD2. The germline V gene has CDR1 SGHDT and CDR2 YYEEEE. The CDR3 loop spans 17 amino acids. V lost 3 bases to trimming and J lost 4 bases; unmatched junction nucleotides: 9. Variable domain in full (rest from reference TRBV5-6 and TRBJ2-1): DAGVTQSPTHLIKTRGQQVTLRCSPKSGHDTVSWYQQALGQGPQFIFQYYEEEERQRGNFPDRFSGHQFPNYSSELNVNALLLGDSALYLCASSSSLAGVLYNEQFFGPGTRLTVL.

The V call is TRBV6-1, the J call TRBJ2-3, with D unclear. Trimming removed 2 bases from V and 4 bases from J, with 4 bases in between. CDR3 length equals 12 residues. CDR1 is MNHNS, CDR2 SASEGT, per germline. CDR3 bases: TGTGCCAGCAGTGAAAACGCAGATACGCAGTATTTT. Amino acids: CASSENADTQYF.

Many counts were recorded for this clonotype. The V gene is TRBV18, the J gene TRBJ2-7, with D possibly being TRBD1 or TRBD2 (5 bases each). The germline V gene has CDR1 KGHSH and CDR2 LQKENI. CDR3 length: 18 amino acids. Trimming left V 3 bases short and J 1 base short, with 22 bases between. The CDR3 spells CASSPRTSTSGISYEQYF. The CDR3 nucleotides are TGTGCCAGCTCACCCCGGACATCTACCTCGGGAATTTCCTACGAGCAGTACTTC.

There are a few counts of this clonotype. CDR3 DNA sequence: TGTGCCAGCAGCGTGGGGGGGACAGGGAATTACAATGAGCAGTTCTTC. It codes for CASSVGGTGNYNEQFF. The chain employs TRBV9 and TRBJ2-1; 9 nucleotides line up with TRBD1. CDR3 size: 16 residues. Germline V lookup: CDR1 SGDLS, CDR2 YYNGEE. Losses at the gene ends were 2 bases for V and 4 bases for J; bases not matched to a gene: 7.